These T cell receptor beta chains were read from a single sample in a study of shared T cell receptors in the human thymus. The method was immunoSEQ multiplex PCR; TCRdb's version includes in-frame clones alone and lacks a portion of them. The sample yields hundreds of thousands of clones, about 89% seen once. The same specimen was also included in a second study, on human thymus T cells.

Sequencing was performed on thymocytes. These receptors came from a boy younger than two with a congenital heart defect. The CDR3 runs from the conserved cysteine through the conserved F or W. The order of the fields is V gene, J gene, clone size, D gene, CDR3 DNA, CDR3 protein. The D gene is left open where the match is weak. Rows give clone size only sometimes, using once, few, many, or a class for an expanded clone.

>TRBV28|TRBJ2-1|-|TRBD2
TGTGCCAGCAGTTTAGGTTGGACTAGCGGCCGCTCGGAGTTCTTC
CASSLGWTSGRSEFF
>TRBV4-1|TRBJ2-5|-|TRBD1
TGCGCCAGCAGCCCAACGGGACAGGCTCAGGGGGCCCAAGAGACCCAGTACTTC
CASSPTGQAQGAQETQYF
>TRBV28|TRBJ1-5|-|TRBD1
TGTGCCAGCACCCGCTGCCCAGGGGGCAGGGGGTTTTATAGCAATCAGCCCCAGCATTTT
CASTRCPGGRGFYSNQPQHF
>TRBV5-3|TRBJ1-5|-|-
TGTGCCAGAAGTGTGGGGGACGCAGGGGAGAGGATTAGTCAGCCCCAGCATTTT
CARSVGDAGERISQPQHF
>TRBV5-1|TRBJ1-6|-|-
TGCGCCAGCAGCAAGCGTCCGCACGATAATTCACCCCTCCACTTT
CASSKRPHDNSPLHF
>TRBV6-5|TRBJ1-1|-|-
TGTGCCAGCAGTCGTATACAGGGACCAACGAAGGCTTTCTTT
CASSRIQGPTKAFF
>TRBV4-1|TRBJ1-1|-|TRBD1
TGCGCCAGCAGCGATAGACAGGGGGCGGGAGGCACTGAAGCTTTCTTT
CASSDRQGAGGTEAFF
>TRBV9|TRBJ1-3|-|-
TGTGCCAGCAGCTTAGGAGGGACAAACCTCTCTGGAAACACCATATATTTT
CASSLGGTNLSGNTIYF
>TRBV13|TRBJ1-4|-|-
TGTGCCAGCAGCCCCCGGACCGGGGCAACTAATGAAAAACTGTTTTTT
CASSPRTGATNEKLFF
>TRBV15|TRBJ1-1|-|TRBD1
TGTGCCACCAGCACCTCAAGGCCCAGGGGGATTAACACTGAAGCTTTCTTT
CATSTSRPRGINTEAFF
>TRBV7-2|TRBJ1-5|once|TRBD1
TGTGCCAGCAGCCGGACAGGGGGCAGGTCCAATCAGCCCCAGCATTTT
CASSRTGGRSNQPQHF
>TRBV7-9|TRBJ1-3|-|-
TGTGCCAGCAGCTTAGCGGGCGTATTCTCTGGAAACACCATATATTTT
CASSLAGVFSGNTIYF
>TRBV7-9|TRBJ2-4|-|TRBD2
TGTGCCAGCAGCGCCCCTGCGGGGGAAGCCAAAAACATTCAGTACTTC
CASSAPAGEAKNIQYF
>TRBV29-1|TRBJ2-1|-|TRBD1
TGCAGCGTTGAACAGGGGACAGACCATTGGGCTACTGGCTACAATGAGCAGTTCTTC
CSVEQGTDHWATGYNEQFF
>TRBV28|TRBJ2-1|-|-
TGTGCCAGCAGTCCCGCGGTGCGCAATGAGCAGTTCTTC
CASSPAVRNEQFF
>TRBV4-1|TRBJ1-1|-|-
TGCGCCAGCAGCCAAGATCAAGGGGGTTATAGGTTTGCTGAAGCTTTCTTT
CASSQDQGGYRFAEAFF
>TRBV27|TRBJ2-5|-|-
TGTGCCAGCAGTTCCCTATTCCAAGAGACCCAGTACTTC
CASSSLFQETQYF
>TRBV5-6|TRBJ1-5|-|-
TGTGCCAGCAGCTTAGGGGCCACCAATCAGCCCCAGCATTTT
CASSLGATNQPQHF
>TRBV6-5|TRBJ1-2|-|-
TGTGCCAGCAGTTACGGTCGAGGTGGCTACACCTTC
CASSYGRGGYTF
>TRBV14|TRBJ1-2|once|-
TGTGCCAGCAGCCAAGATTTAACGGGGAAAAATGGCTACACCTTC
CASSQDLTGKNGYTF
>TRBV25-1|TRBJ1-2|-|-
TGTGCCAGCAGTGGTAAGACTCTAATGCGAGGCTACACCTTC
CASSGKTLMRGYTF
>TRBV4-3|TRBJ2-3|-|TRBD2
TGCGCCAGCAGCCAAGAGGCTAGCGGGAGTTCTTTTAGGGCAGATACGCAGTATTTT
CASSQEASGSSFRADTQYF
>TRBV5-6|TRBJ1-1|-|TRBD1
TGTGCCAGCAGCTTAGGGACAGGGGGCACTGAAGCTTTCTTT
CASSLGTGGTEAFF
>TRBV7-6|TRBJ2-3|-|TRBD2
TGTGCCAGCAGCACCGGGACTAGGGGGATCGGCACAGATACGCAGTATTTT
CASSTGTRGIGTDTQYF
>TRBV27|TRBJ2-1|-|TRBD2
TGTGCCAGCAGTTTAAGGCTAGCGGGAGTTGAGTCCTACAATGAGCAGTTCTTC
CASSLRLAGVESYNEQFF
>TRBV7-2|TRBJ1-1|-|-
TGTGCCAGCAGCACAATTCGGGGGTACACTGAAGCTTTCTTT
CASSTIRGYTEAFF
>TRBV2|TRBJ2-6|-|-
TGTGCCAGCAGAATATCGGAGACCCCTACTGGGGCCAACGTCCTGACTTTC
CASRISETPTGANVLTF
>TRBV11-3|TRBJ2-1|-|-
TGTGCCAGCAGCCCCTTTCACGGGGGGCAGAATGAGCAGTTCTTC
CASSPFHGGQNEQFF
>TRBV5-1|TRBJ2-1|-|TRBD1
TGCGCCAGCAGCTTTCTCGACAGGGGATACAATGAGCAGTTCTTC
CASSFLDRGYNEQFF
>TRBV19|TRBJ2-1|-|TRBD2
TGTGCCAGTATCGGGAGCGGGAGCAAATACAATGAGCAGTTCTTC
CASIGSGSKYNEQFF
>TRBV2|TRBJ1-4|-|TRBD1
TGTGCCAGCAGTGATAGACAGGGAACTGCAACTAATGAAAAACTGTTTTTT
CASSDRQGTATNEKLFF
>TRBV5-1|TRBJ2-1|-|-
TGCGCCAGCAGCTTGGCCGTCGATGAGCAGTTCTTC
CASSLAVDEQFF
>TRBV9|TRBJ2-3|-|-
TGTGCCAGCAGCGTATCATGGCACAGGGGCACAGATACGCAGTATTTT
CASSVSWHRGTDTQYF
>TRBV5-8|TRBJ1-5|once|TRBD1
TGTGCCGGACAGGGTGATAATCAGCCCCAGCATTTT
CAGQGDNQPQHF
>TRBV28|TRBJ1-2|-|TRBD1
TGTGCCAGCAGTTTTCAGGGGGACTCCTATGGCTACACCTTC
CASSFQGDSYGYTF
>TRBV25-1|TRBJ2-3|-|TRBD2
TGTGCCAGCAGTGTCCTTGGGCGGGAGAGGAGCGCAGATACGCAGTATTTT
CASSVLGRERSADTQYF
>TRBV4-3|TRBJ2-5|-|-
TGCGCCAGCAGCCCCCATATGGCCGGGGGAGAGACCCAGTACTTC
CASSPHMAGGETQYF
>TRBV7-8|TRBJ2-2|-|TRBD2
TGTGCCAGCAGGAGTCGGACTAGCGGGAGAAGGGCCGGGGAGCTGTTTTTT
CASRSRTSGRRAGELFF
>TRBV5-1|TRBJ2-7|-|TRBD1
TGCGCCAGCACGCCGGGACAGGGGGCCTACGAGCAGTACTTC
CASTPGQGAYEQYF
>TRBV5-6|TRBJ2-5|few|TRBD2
TGTGCCAGCAGCTGTCGAGCGGGGGGGCGTGGGACCCAGTACTTC
CASSCRAGGRGTQYF
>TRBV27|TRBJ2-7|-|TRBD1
TGTGCCAGCAGTCCCAGGACAGGGAACGAGCAGTACTTC
CASSPRTGNEQYF